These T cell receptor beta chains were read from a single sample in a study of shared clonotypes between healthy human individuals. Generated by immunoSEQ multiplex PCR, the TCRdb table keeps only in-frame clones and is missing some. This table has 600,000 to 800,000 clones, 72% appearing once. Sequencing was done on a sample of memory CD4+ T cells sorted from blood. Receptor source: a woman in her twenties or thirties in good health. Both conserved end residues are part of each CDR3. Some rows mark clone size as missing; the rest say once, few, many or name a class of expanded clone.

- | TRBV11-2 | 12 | CASSPMGEKLFF
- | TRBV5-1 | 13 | CASSQSGEYEQYF
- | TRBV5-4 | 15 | CASSWDRDNQETQYF
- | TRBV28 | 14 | CASEGQGAYNEQFF
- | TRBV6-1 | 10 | CASSNYEQFF
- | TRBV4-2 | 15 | CASSQAGSNYNEQFF
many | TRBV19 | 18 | CASSLEGAGAANSYEQYF
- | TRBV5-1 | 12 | CASSSQNYEQYF
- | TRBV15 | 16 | CATSPQAASGANVLTF
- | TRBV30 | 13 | CAWTGGLNTEAFF
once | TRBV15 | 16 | CATSREGLPGDNEQFF
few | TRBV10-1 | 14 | CASSDGAKQETQYF
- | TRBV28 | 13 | CASGQGAQETQYF
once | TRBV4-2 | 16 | CASSQEGSSNTGELFF
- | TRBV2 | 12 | CASSLTGSEQYF
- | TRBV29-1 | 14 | CSGTGQGRGETQYF
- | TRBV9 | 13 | CASSRDRPYEQYF
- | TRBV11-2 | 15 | CASSSPMGGANVLTF
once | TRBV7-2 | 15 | CASSLVGGAGTEAFF
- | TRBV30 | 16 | CAWSGMIAGPKNIQYF
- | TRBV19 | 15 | CASKIGGGPLNEQFF
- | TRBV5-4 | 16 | CASSLAASGLQETQYF
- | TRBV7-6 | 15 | CASSSVRSNTGELFF
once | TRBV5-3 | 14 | CARSTETSRDEQFF
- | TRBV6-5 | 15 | CASSYVQGPRNTIYF